This passage covers 23 T cell receptor beta chains from one sample sequenced in a study of blood T cell repertoires in COVID-19 (dated by TCRdb to about 2020). Library prep was done by the immunoSEQ multiplex PCR assay. TCRdb re-hosts the immuneACCESS table, in-frame sequences only. Its copies lack some clones; in the studies checked, an unresolved V gene accounts for under half of them, and the cause for the rest is not known. Counted in this sample were approximately 170,000 clones; around 86% of them appeared once. The ten biggest clones cover less than 10% of the sample. Source material: peripheral blood. The receptors come from a woman aged 70 to 79 with COVID-19, enrolled during active disease.

The genes are TRBV7-7 and TRBJ2-5; TRBD1 aligns across 9 bases. Germline lookup yields CDR1 SSHAT and CDR2 FNYEAQ (reference sequence). The length of the CDR3 is 15 residues. Losses at the gene ends were 5 bases for V and 4 bases for J; bases not matched to a gene: 8. CDR3 coding DNA: TGTGCCAGCAGCCGGACAGGGGTTGTTGGAGAGACCCAGTACTTC. This translates into CASSRTGVVGETQYF. Complete variable domain (other parts from reference TRBV7-7 and TRBJ2-5): GAGVSQSPRYKVTKRGQDVTLRCDPISSHATLYWYQQALGQGPEFLTYFNYEAQPDKSGLPSDRFSAERPEGSISTLTIQRTEQRDSAMYRCASSRTGVVGETQYFGPGTRLLVL.

CDR3 nucleotide sequence: TGCGCCAGCAGCCAAGAGTACGGCGGGTTGGGGGGGTCCTACGAGCAGTACTTC. The encoded protein is CASSQEYGGLGGSYEQYF. The rearrangement uses TRBV4-3 and TRBJ2-7; 7 bases align to TRBD2. Germline V gene lookup returns CDR1 LGHNA and CDR2 YSLEER. The CDR3 has 18 amino acids. V shed 0 bases, J shed 1 base, and the junction held 12 bases outside the gene matches.

V and J are TRBV24-1 and TRBJ1-5, with 11 bases that match TRBD1. Germline CDR1 and CDR2: KGHDR and SFDVKD. J lost 7 bases, V lost 4 bases, and 5 bases had no gene match. The CDR3 spans 15 residues. The CDR3 bases are TGTGCCACCAGTGAGGGACAGGGGGTAGGGCAGCCCCAGCATTTT. Translating it yields CATSEGQGVGQPQHF.

The chain combines TRBV9 with TRBJ1-2, with TRBD1 as a possible D gene (5 bases). This CDR3 is built from 15 residues. With 0 bases removed from V and 8 bases from J, the gap between germline ends came to 17 bases. Per germline, CDR1 SGDLS and CDR2 YYNGEE. This CDR3 reads CASSVAPRGGEGYTF. The CDR3 DNA sequence: TGTGCCAGCAGCGTAGCCCCCCGGGGAGGGGAGGGCTACACCTTC.

V is TRBV7-9 and J is TRBJ1-1; 8 nucleotides align to TRBD1. The V gene end was trimmed by 6 bases and the J gene end by 5 bases; junction bases not matched to a gene: 14. Germline CDR1 and CDR2: SEHNR and FQNEAQ (reference sequence). This CDR3 region has 16 residues. In DNA, the CDR3 is TGTGCCAGCAGTGTAGGTTTCAGGGGGCGAGGGACTGAAGCTTTCTTT. This gives the protein CASSVGFRGRGTEAFF.

J is TRBJ2-1 and V is TRBV6-2 or TRBV6-3; TRBD2 aligns across 11 bases. V lost 2 bases to trimming and J lost 4 bases; unmatched junction nucleotides: 4. Germline V lookup: CDR1 MNHEY, CDR2 SVGEGT. The CDR3 contains 16 residues. CDR3 bases: TGTGCCAGCAGTTACAGGGGGACTAGCGGATACAATGAGCAGTTCTTC. Translation gives CASSYRGTSGYNEQFF.

V usage is TRBV4-2 and J usage is TRBJ1-4, with TRBD1 as a possible D gene (5 bases). Germline CDR1 reads LGHNA; CDR2 reads YNFKEQ. Trimming removed 2 bases at V and 7 bases at J, with 11 bases between. This CDR3 contains 14 residues. Here the CDR3 reads CASSQSGTAEKLFF. In nucleotides, the CDR3 is TGTGCCAGCAGCCAAAGCGGGACGGCTGAAAAACTGTTTTTT.

The sample holds one count of this clone. The J gene is TRBJ2-1, the V gene TRBV30; TRBD2 agrees at 14 bases. The V gene's germline CDR1 is GTSNPN and CDR2 SVGIG (reference sequence). The trim removed 7 bases at V and 11 bases at J, leaving 4 bases unmatched. The CDR3 totals 12 residues. The CDR3 DNA follows: TGTGCCTCGGGACTAGCGGGAGTTCAGCAGTTCTTC. This sequence encodes CASGLAGVQQFF.

V gene TRBV19 combines with J gene TRBJ2-1; weak D call: TRBD2 (7 bases). The germline V and J ends were trimmed by 6 bases and 5 bases, with 14 bases remaining between them. Germline V gene sequence: CDR1 LNHDA, CDR2 SQIVND (reference sequence). The CDR3 runs 14 residues. CDR3 protein: CASRSAGANNEQFF. The CDR3 DNA reads TGTGCCAGTAGATCTGCGGGGGCGAACAATGAGCAGTTCTTC.

The chain carries TRBV28 and TRBJ1-2; D is undetermined. Trimming cost V 10 bases and J 0 bases, with 6 bases left between them. Germline V gene lookup returns CDR1 MDHEN and CDR2 SYDVKM. This CDR3 has 11 residues. In nucleotides, the CDR3 is TGTGCCATTACAGCTAACTATGGCTACACCTTC. It encodes CAITANYGYTF.

The DNA of the CDR3 is TGTGCCAGCAGCGTAGTTCCCCAGGTCAGAGAGCAGTTCTTC. Translation gives CASSVVPQVREQFF. J is TRBJ2-1 and V is TRBV9; D is unclear. This CDR3 spans 14 amino acids. In germline, CDR1 is SGDLS, CDR2 YYNGEE. Trimming left V 0 bases short and J 10 bases short, with 14 bases between.

The V gene is TRBV29-1, the J gene TRBJ2-4; TRBD2 agrees at 9 bases. The CDR3 is made up of 13 amino acids. In germline, CDR1 is SQVTM, CDR2 ANQGSEA. The trim removed 7 bases at V and 6 bases at J, leaving 7 bases unmatched. The CDR3 nucleotides are TGCAGCGCCGGAAGGCGGGAGGGAAACATTCAGTACTTC. Protein: CSAGRREGNIQYF.

This chain joins TRBV4-3 and TRBJ2-7, with 7 bases lining up with TRBD2. V gave up 3 bases and J gave up 3 bases; unmatched junction bases: 14. Germline lookup yields CDR1 LGHNA and CDR2 YSLEER. The CDR3 loop spans 17 amino acids. The chain's CDR3 is CASSHLSLGRGGYEQYF. CDR3 bases: TGCGCCAGCAGCCATCTCTCTCTGGGGAGGGGAGGCTACGAGCAGTACTTC.

The chain carries TRBV28 and TRBJ1-1; D is ambiguous. Germline lookup yields CDR1 MDHEN and CDR2 SYDVKM. The CDR3 contains 13 residues. Trimming took 4 bases from V and 6 from J, leaving 12 bases between them. CDR3 nucleotides: TGTGCCAGCAGTTCCGTCGGGAGCGCTGAAGCTTTCTTT. Translated: CASSSVGSAEAFF.

The chain combines TRBV5-1 with TRBJ1-4; D gene ambiguous. The CDR3 has 14 residues. CDR1 is SGHRS and CDR2 is YFSETQ in the germline V gene. V shed 4 bases and J shed 7 bases, with 14 bases lying between them. DNA for the CDR3: TGCGCCAGCAGCCAAACCAGTGTTGGTGAAAAACTGTTTTTT. It encodes CASSQTSVGEKLFF.

The chain carries TRBV7-2 and TRBJ2-3; 10 bases line up with TRBD2. Trimming removed 4 bases from V and 4 bases from J; junction bases left unmatched: 2. Germline V gene sequence: CDR1 SGHTA, CDR2 FQGNSA. This CDR3 region has 14 residues. CDR3: CASSSLAGADTQYF. DNA of the CDR3: TGTGCCAGCAGCTCTCTAGCGGGGGCAGATACGCAGTATTTT.

This chain uses TRBV6-2 or TRBV6-3 with TRBJ2-7; 10 bases align to TRBD2. The junction had 9 bases not matched to a gene; V was cut back by 7 bases and J by 3 bases. Germline V gene lookup returns CDR1 MNHEY and CDR2 SVGEGT. There are 15 residues in the CDR3. The CDR3 DNA reads as TGTGCCAGCACCCCGGGACTAGCGAGAAACTACGAGCAGTACTTC. Protein product: CASTPGLARNYEQYF.

This sequence joins TRBV3-1 (or the pseudogene TRBV3-2) and TRBJ2-3; the D gene is possibly TRBD1 (5 bases). Germline lookup yields CDR1 LGHDT and CDR2 YNNKEL (reference sequence). This CDR3 contains 20 residues. With 7 bases removed from V and 0 bases from J, the gap between germline ends came to 29 bases. CDR3: CASILIITGPFTYSTDTQYF. The DNA for the CDR3 is TGTGCCAGCATCCTGATTATTACAGGTCCATTCACGTATAGCACAGATACGCAGTATTTT.

V gene TRBV28 combines with J gene TRBJ2-2; D possibly corresponds to TRBD2 (6 bases). The CDR3 consists of 13 residues. The ends were cut back, 7 bases at V and 6 bases at J, with 12 bases in the middle. Looked up from germline, CDR1 is MDHEN and CDR2 is SYDVKM. The CDR3 loop is CASTETSSGELFF. The DNA of the CDR3 is TGTGCCAGCACTGAGACTAGTTCCGGGGAGCTGTTTTTT.

J is TRBJ1-5 and V is TRBV4-1; possible D gene TRBD1, 6 bases. CDR3 size: 16 residues. V lost 0 bases and J 1 base, leaving 10 bases between the germline ends. The germline V gene has CDR1 MGHRA and CDR2 YSYEKL. The CDR3 DNA is TGCGCCAGCAGCCAAGAAACCGGGACAAGCAATCAGCCCCAGCATTTT. Translating gives CASSQETGTSNQPQHF.

This chain links TRBV28 with TRBJ2-7; 11 bases line up with TRBD2. CDR3 length equals 16 residues. Germline CDR1 MDHEN, CDR2 SYDVKM. V was pared by 4 bases and J by 2 bases, with 7 bases of the junction left unmatched. This CDR3 is CASSSYGTSGTYEQYF. CDR3 DNA sequence: TGTGCCAGCAGTTCTTATGGGACTAGCGGTACCTACGAGCAGTACTTC.

V is TRBV19 and J is TRBJ1-4; D perhaps matches TRBD1 (6 bases). V gave up 7 bases and J gave up 5 bases, with 14 bases separating them. From germline, CDR1 is LNHDA and CDR2 SQIVND (reference sequence). The CDR3 consists of 14 residues. CDR3 amino acids: CASTRQGINEKLFF. CDR3 DNA sequence: TGTGCCAGTACCCGCCAGGGGATAAATGAAAAACTGTTTTTT.

A single count supports this clone. The chain joins TRBV7-9 to TRBJ2-7, with TRBD2 matching 7 bases. From germline, CDR1 is SEHNR and CDR2 FQNEAQ (reference sequence). After removal of 6 bases from V and 2 bases from J, the junction contained 7 bases not matched to a gene. This CDR3 comprises 14 residues. The CDR3 region has the DNA TGTGCCAGCAGATCCATGGGGGGGGCCTACGAGCAGTACTTC. Amino acid sequence: CASRSMGGAYEQYF.